Each of the 16 T cell receptor beta chains below was sequenced from the same sample in a study of shared clonotypes between healthy human individuals (dated by TCRdb to the early 2020s). Receptors were amplified or captured by the immunoSEQ multiplex PCR assay. TCRdb re-hosts the immuneACCESS table, in-frame sequences only. Its copies lack some clones; in the studies checked, an unresolved V gene accounts for under half of them, and the cause for the rest is not known. The sample records 550,000 to 650,000 clones, roughly 95% of which are singletons. Of the sample, roughly 0.12% falls within the top ten clones. CD8 naive samples were CD45RO-negative cells positively selected for CCR7, giving a CD45RA+CCR7+ population that excluded TemRA cells. The material sequenced was naive CD8+ T cells sorted from blood. According to the study, the label for this sample's cell subset or site signals: CD45RA+CCR7+. Every receptor here comes from a woman under 40 in good health.

The CDR3 DNA is TGTGCCATCAGTGGAGAACAGGGCTACGAGCAGTACTTC. Translation: CAISGEQGYEQYF. The rearrangement joins TRBV10-3 to TRBJ2-7, with a tentative D call TRBD1 (6 bases). The CDR3 runs to 13 residues. Germline values: CDR1 ENHRY, CDR2 SYGVKD. Between the trimmed V and J ends, which lost 4 bases and 3 bases, there was a span of 10 bases.

The DNA for the CDR3 is TGCGCCAGCAGCCAACAAGCGGGGGAAACCTACGAGCAGTACTTC. Its translation is CASSQQAGETYEQYF. The J gene is TRBJ2-7, the V gene TRBV4-1, with 8 bases aligning to TRBD2. CDR1 and CDR2 (germline): MGHRA, YSYEKL. Unmatched junction bases numbered 5, after V lost 2 bases and J lost 2 bases. There are 15 residues in the CDR3.

The chain employs TRBV11-2 and TRBJ1-2, with D tentatively TRBD1 (5 bases). Trimming removed 5 bases at V and 4 bases at J, with 14 bases between. CDR1 is SGHAT, CDR2 FQNNGV, per germline. CDR3 length: 14 residues. CDR3 nucleotides: TGTGCCAGCAGCACCGGGACTCAACCCTATGGCTACACCTTC. Protein: CASSTGTQPYGYTF.

This clone was observed a few times. This sequence joins TRBV5-4 and TRBJ2-5; D call uncertain. The germline V gene encodes CDR1 SGHNT and CDR2 YYREEE (reference sequence). V shed 4 bases and J shed 1 base, with 8 bases lying between them. The CDR3 has 13 amino acids. CDR3 protein: CASSPVSQETQYF. The CDR3, as DNA: TGTGCCAGCAGCCCCGTATCCCAAGAGACCCAGTACTTC.

Concerning this clone: Other nucleotide sequences in the sample specify the same CDR3. The V call is TRBV6-1, the J call TRBJ2-7, with D unresolved. The CDR3 has 12 amino acids. V lost 6 bases and J lost 0, with 6 bases in between. CDR1 MNHNS and CDR2 SASEGT come from the germline V gene. The CDR3 nucleotides are TGTGCCAGCAGCCCCCTCTCCTACGAGCAGTACTTC. Amino acids: CASSPLSYEQYF.

The V call is TRBV27, the J call TRBJ1-2; maybe TRBD1 (6 bases). CDR3 length equals 15 residues. The germline gives CDR1 MNHEY, CDR2 SMNVEV (reference sequence). Trimming removed 8 bases at V and 5 bases at J, with 21 bases between. CDR3 nucleotides: TGTGCCAGCTGGGGGGCGATTCCTTCCGGGTATGGCTACACCTTC. Translating gives CASWGAIPSGYGYTF.

This chain connects TRBV11-3 to TRBJ2-5; no definite D call. Germline loops: CDR1 SGHNT, CDR2 YENEEA. V dropped 0 bases and J dropped 4 bases, with 3 bases sitting between them. The CDR3 is 12 residues long. The DNA for the CDR3 is TGTGCCAGCAGCTTAGATAGAGAGACCCAGTACTTC. This encodes CASSLDRETQYF.

The chain recombines TRBV6-1 with TRBJ2-5; D is possibly TRBD2 (5 bases). This CDR3 is built from 15 residues. Trimming took 3 bases from V and 5 from J, leaving 16 bases between them. Germline values: CDR1 MNHNS, CDR2 SASEGT. The CDR3: CASSEKALSGETQYF. The CDR3 nucleotides read TGTGCCAGCAGTGAGAAGGCACTTTCGGGGGAGACCCAGTACTTC.

V gene TRBV2 combines with J gene TRBJ2-7; 7 bases are a match to TRBD1. The CDR3 totals 14 residues. V shed 7 bases and J 1 base; nucleotides not matched to a gene: 7. Germline assignment: CDR1 SNHLY and CDR2 FYNNEI. CDR3 sequence reads: CASNPGQASYEQYF. CDR3 DNA sequence: TGTGCCAGCAACCCTGGACAGGCATCCTACGAGCAGTACTTC.

This chain connects TRBV5-6 to TRBJ2-3; 8 nucleotides agree with TRBD1. With V trimmed by 4 bases and J by 3 bases, 10 bases remained unmatched. The CDR3 covers 16 residues. The germline CDR1 and CDR2 sequences are SGHDT and YYEEEE. CDR3 amino acids: CASSASRDRYTDTQYF. In DNA, the CDR3 is TGTGCCAGCAGCGCCTCCCGGGACAGGTATACAGATACGCAGTATTTT.

On this clone: This specimen includes other DNA sequences encoding the same CDR3. The chain is built from TRBV9 and TRBJ1-1; D gene unclear. The CDR3 spans 14 residues. V was pared by 0 bases and J by 0 bases, with 6 bases between. Per germline, CDR1 SGDLS and CDR2 YYNGEE. The CDR3 is CASSVGQLNTEAFF. CDR3 nucleotide sequence: TGTGCCAGCAGCGTAGGGCAACTGAACACTGAAGCTTTCTTT.

The chain employs TRBV5-6 and TRBJ2-2, with TRBD2 identical over 7 bases. V trimming: 7 bases; J trimming: 0 bases; junction bases outside the gene matches: 12. This CDR3 spans 17 amino acids. From germline, CDR1 is SGHDT and CDR2 YYEEEE. CDR3 loop: CASPIAGDAANTGELFF. DNA of the CDR3: TGTGCCAGCCCCATTGCGGGGGATGCAGCGAACACCGGGGAGCTGTTTTTT.

Points on this clone: Distinct nucleotide sequences in the sample also encode this CDR3. The rearrangement uses TRBV28 and TRBJ1-5; D call uncertain. Deletions cut 6 bases from V and 4 bases from J, with 4 bases between. Germline V lookup: CDR1 MDHEN, CDR2 SYDVKM. CDR3 length equals 11 residues. The CDR3 spells CASSPNQPQHF. The CDR3 nucleotides are TGTGCCAGCAGCCCTAATCAGCCCCAGCATTTT.

The chain is built from TRBV27 and TRBJ2-7, with 8 positions matching TRBD2. The CDR3 consists of 14 residues. Germline trimming cut 5 bases from V and 3 bases from J; bases unmatched to any gene: 6. Germline V gives CDR1 MNHEY, CDR2 SMNVEV (reference sequence). The CDR3 sequence is CASSQEREFYEQYF. The CDR3, as DNA: TGTGCCAGCAGTCAAGAGCGGGAGTTCTACGAGCAGTACTTC.

Comment on this clone: Other DNA sequences in the same sample also yield this CDR3. This chain joins TRBV19 and TRBJ1-1; D is undetermined. Trimming shortened V by 3 bases and J by 2 bases, and 4 bases separated the two germline ends. There are 12 residues in the CDR3. Germline V CDR1 and CDR2: LNHDA, SQIVND (reference sequence). The CDR3 DNA follows: TGTGCCAGTAGTATCCAAAACACTGAAGCTTTCTTT. Translated: CASSIQNTEAFF.

The chain joins TRBV28 to TRBJ2-1; D possibly corresponds to TRBD2 (6 bases). V was clipped by 5 bases and J by 7 bases, with 15 bases between them. The CDR3 length is 14 residues. Germline V gene data show CDR1 as MDHEN and CDR2 as SYDVKM. The CDR3 loop reads CASSPRLEGNEQFF. DNA for the CDR3: TGTGCCAGCAGTCCCAGACTAGAAGGGAATGAGCAGTTCTTC.